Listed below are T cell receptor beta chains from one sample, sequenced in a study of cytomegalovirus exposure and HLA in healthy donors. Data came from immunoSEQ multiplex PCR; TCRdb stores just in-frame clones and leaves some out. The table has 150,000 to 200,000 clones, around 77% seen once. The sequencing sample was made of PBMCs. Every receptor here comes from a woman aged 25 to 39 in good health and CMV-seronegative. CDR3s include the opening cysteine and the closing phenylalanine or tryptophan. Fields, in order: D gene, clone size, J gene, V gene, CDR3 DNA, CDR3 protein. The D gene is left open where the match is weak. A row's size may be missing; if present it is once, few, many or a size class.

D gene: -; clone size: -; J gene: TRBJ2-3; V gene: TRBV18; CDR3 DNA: TGTGCCAGCTCTGAAGGGACTCGATCAACAGATACGCAGTATTTT; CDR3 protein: CASSEGTRSTDTQYF
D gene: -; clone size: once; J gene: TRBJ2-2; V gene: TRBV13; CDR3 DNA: TGTGCCAGCAGCTTAGACAGGATGCGCACCGGGGAGCTGTTTTTT; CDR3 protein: CASSLDRMRTGELFF
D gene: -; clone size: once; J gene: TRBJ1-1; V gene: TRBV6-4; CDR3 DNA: TGTGCCAGCAGTGTGGAGGAGGACACTGAAGCTTTCTTT; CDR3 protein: CASSVEEDTEAFF
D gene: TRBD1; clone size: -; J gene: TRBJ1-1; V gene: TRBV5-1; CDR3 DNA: TGCGCCAGCAGCCTCTGGACAGGGGGATGGACTGAAGCTTTCTTT; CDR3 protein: CASSLWTGGWTEAFF
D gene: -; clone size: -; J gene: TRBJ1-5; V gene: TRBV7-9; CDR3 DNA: TGTGCCGTCCAAGCCGCCAATCAGCCCCAGCATTTT; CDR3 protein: CAVQAANQPQHF
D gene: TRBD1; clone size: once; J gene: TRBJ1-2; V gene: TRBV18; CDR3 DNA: TGTGCCAGCTCACCATTGACAGGGGAGGATCGTGGCTACACCTTC; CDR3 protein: CASSPLTGEDRGYTF
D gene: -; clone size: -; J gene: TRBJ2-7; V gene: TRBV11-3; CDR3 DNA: TGTGCCAGCAGTGGAGAGGGTTCCCACGAGCAGTACTTC; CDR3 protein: CASSGEGSHEQYF
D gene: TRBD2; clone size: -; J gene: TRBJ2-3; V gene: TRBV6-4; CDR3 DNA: TGTGCCAGCAGTGTCGAGGCGGGGGGGTACACAGATACGCAGTATTTT; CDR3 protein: CASSVEAGGYTDTQYF
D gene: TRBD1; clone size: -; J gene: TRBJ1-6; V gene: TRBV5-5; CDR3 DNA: TGTGCCAGCAGCTTCCCACAGGGGGCGGATTCACCCCTCCACTTT; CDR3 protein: CASSFPQGADSPLHF
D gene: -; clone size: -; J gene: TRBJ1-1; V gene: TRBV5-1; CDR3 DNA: TGCGCCAGCAACACAGACGGTTTGAACACTGAAGCTTTCTTT; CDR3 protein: CASNTDGLNTEAFF
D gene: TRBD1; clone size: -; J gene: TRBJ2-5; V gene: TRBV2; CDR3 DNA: TGTGCCAGCAGTGCCGGGACAGGGGGGTGGGAGACCCAGTACTTC; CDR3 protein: CASSAGTGGWETQYF
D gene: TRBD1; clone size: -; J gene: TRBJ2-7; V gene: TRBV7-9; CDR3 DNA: TGTGCCAGCAGTAGACAGGGGATCTCCTACGAGCAGTACTTC; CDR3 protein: CASSRQGISYEQYF
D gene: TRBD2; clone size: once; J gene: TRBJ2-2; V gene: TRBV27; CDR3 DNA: TGTGCCAGCAAAGTCTGGACTAGCGGGCACACCGGGGAGCTGTTTTTT; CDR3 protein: CASKVWTSGHTGELFF
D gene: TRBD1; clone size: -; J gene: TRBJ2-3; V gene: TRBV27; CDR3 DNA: TGTGCCAGCAGTTCGACAGGGGTTTTGAGAACAGATACGCAGTATTTT; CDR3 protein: CASSSTGVLRTDTQYF
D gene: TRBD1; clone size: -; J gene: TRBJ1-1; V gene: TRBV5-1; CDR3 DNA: TGCGCCAGCAGCTTGACAGGGGCGGCGGCTGAAGCTTTCTTT; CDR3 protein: CASSLTGAAAEAFF
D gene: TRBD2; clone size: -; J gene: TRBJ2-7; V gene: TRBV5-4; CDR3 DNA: TGTGCCAGCAGCCCCGGGAGGGGTTACGAGCAGTACTTC; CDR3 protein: CASSPGRGYEQYF
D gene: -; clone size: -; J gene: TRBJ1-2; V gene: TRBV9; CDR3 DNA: TGTGCCAGCAGCGGGACAGATTATGGCTACACCTTC; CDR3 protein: CASSGTDYGYTF
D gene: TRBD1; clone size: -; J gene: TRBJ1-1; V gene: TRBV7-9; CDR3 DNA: TGTGCCAGCAAAGGACAGGCGAACACTGAAGCTTTCTTT; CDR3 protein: CASKGQANTEAFF
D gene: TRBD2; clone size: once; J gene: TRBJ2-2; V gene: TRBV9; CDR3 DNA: TGTGCCAGCAGCGTGCGGAGCGGGGGGGCCACCGGGGAGCTGTTTTTT; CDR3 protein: CASSVRSGGATGELFF
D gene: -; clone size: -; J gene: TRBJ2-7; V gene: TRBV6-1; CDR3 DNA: TGTGCCAGCAGTGAATCAGGGGACCCCTTCTACGAGCAGTACTTC; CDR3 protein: CASSESGDPFYEQYF
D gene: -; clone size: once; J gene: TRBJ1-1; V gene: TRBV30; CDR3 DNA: TGTGCCTGGAAGCCCCGAGGGGCGCGGGGGAACACTGAAGCTTTCTTT; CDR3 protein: CAWKPRGARGNTEAFF
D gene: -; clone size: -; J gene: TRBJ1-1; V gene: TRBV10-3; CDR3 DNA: TGTGCCATCACCCCGGTAATGAACACTGAAGCTTTCTTT; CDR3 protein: CAITPVMNTEAFF
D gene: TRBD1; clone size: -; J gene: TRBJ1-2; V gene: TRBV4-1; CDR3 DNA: TGCGCCAGCAGCCCGACCCAGGACAGGGGGCGGTATGGCTACACCTTC; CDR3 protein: CASSPTQDRGRYGYTF